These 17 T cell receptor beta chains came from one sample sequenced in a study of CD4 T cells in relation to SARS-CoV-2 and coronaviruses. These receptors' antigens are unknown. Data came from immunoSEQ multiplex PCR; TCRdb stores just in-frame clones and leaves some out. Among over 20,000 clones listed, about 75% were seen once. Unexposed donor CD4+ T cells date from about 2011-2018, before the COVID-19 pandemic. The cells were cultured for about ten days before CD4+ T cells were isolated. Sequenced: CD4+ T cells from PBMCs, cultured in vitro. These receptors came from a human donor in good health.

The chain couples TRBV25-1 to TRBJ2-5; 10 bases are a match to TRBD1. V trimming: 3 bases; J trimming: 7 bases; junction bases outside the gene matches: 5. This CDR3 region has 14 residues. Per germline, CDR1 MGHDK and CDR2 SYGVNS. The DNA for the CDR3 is TGTGCCAGCAGTGACCCGACAGGGGGCCCGACCCAGTACTTC. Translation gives CASSDPTGGPTQYF.

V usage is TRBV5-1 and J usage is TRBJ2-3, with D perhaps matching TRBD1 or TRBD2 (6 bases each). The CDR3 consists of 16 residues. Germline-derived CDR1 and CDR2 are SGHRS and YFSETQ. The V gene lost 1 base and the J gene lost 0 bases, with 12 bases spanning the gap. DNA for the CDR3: TGCGCCAGCAGCTTGCTCCCGGGGGCTAGCACAGATACGCAGTATTTT. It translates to CASSLLPGASTDTQYF. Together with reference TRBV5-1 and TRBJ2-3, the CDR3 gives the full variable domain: KAGVTQTPRYLIKTRGQQVTLSCSPISGHRSVSWYQQTPGQGLQFLFEYFSETQRNKGNFPGRFSGRQFSNSRSEMNVSTLELGDSALYLCASSLLPGASTDTQYFGPGTRLTVL.

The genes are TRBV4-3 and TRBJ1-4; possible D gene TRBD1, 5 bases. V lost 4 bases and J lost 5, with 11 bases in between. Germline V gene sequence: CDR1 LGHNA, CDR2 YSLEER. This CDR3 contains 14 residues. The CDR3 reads CASSRLGQNEKLFF. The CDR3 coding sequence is TGCGCCAGCAGCCGCCTGGGGCAGAATGAAAAACTGTTTTTT.

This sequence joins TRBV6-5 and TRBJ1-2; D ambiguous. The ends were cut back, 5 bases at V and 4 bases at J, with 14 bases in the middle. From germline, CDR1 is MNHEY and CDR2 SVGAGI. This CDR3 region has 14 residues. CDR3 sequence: CASSLSSIAYGYTF. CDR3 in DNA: TGTGCCAGCAGTCTTTCCTCGATAGCCTATGGCTACACCTTC.

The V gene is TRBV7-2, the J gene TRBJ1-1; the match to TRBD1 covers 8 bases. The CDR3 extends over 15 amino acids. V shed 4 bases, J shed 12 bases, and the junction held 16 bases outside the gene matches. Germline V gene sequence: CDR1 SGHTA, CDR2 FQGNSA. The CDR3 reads CASSSRMGQVVWPFF. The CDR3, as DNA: TGTGCCAGCAGCTCCCGGATGGGACAGGTGGTTTGGCCTTTCTTT.

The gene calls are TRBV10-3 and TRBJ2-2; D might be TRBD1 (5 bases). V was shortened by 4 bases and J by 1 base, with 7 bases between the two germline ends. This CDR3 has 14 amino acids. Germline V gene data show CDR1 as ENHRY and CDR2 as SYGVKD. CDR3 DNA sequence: TGTGCCATCAGTGGACAGATGAACACCGGGGAGCTGTTTTTT. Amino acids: CAISGQMNTGELFF.

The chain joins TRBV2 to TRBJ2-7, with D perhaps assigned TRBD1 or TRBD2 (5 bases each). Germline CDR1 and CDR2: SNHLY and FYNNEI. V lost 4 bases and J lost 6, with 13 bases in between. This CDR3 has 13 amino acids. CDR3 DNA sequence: TGTGCCAGCAGTGCAGGAACAGGACTCGAGCAGTACTTC. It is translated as CASSAGTGLEQYF.

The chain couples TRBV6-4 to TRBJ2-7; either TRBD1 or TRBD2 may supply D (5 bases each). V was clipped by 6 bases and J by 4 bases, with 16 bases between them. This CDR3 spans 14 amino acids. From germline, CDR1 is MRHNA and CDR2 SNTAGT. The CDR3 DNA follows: TGTGCCAGCAGCGGGACCCCCCTAGGGTACGAGCAGTACTTC. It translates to CASSGTPLGYEQYF.

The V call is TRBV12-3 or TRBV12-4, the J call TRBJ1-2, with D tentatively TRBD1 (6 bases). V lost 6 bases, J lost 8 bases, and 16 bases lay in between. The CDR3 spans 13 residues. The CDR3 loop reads CASSAQGYGGYTF. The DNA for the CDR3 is TGTGCCAGCAGCGCACAGGGCTACGGGGGCTACACCTTC.

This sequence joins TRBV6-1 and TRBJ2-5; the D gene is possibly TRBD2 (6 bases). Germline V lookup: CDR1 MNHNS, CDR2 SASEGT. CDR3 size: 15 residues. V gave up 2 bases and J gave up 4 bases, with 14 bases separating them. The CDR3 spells CASSESAGRTETQYF. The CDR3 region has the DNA TGTGCCAGCAGTGAATCGGCGGGACGAACAGAGACCCAGTACTTC.

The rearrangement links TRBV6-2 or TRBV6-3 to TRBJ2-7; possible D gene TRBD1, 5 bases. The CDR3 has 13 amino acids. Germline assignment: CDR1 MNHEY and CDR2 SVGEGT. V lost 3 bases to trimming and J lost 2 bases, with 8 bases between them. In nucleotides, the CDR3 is TGTGCCAGCAGTTATCTGACAGCCTACGAGCAGTACTTC. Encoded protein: CASSYLTAYEQYF.

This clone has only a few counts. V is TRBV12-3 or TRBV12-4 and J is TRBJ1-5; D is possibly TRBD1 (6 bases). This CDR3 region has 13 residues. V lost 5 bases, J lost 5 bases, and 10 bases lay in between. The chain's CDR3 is CASSSGQHQPQHF. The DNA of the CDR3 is TGTGCCAGCAGTAGCGGACAGCATCAGCCCCAGCATTTT.

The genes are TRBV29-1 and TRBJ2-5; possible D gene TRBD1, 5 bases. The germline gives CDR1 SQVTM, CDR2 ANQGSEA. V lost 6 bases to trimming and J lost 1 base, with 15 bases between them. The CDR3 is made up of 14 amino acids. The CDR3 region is CSVRWGEPQETQYF. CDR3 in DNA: TGCAGCGTAAGATGGGGCGAACCCCAAGAGACCCAGTACTTC.

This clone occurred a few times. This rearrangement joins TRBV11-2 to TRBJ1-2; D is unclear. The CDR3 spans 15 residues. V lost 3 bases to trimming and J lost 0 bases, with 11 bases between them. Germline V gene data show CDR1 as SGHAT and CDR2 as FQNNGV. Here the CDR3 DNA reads TGTGCCAGCAGCTTGGCCCAGGAGGCTAACTATGGCTACACCTTC. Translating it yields CASSLAQEANYGYTF.

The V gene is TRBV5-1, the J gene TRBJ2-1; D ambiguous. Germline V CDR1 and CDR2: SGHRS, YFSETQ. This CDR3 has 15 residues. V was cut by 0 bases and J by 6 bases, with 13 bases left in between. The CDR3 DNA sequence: TGCGCCAGCAGCTTGGTACATGGCACCATCAATGAGCAGTTCTTC. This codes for CASSLVHGTINEQFF.

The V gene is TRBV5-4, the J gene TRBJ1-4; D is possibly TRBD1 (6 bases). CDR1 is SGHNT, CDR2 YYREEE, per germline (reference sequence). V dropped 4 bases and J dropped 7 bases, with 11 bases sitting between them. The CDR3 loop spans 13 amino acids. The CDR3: CASSLGGAEKLFF. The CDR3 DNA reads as TGTGCCAGCAGCCTCGGGGGGGCTGAAAAACTGTTTTTT. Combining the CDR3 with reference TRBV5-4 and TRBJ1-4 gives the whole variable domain ETGVTQSPTHLIKTRGQQVTLRCSSQSGHNTVSWYQQALGQGPQFIFQYYREEENGRGNFPPRFSGLQFPNYSSELNVNALELDDSALYLCASSLGGAEKLFFGSGTQLSVL.

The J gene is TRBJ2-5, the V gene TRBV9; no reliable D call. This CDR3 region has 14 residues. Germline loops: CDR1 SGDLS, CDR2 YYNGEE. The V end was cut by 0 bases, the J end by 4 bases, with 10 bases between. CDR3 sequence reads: CASSVDVYPETQYF. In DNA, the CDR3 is TGTGCCAGCAGCGTAGATGTCTATCCAGAGACCCAGTACTTC.